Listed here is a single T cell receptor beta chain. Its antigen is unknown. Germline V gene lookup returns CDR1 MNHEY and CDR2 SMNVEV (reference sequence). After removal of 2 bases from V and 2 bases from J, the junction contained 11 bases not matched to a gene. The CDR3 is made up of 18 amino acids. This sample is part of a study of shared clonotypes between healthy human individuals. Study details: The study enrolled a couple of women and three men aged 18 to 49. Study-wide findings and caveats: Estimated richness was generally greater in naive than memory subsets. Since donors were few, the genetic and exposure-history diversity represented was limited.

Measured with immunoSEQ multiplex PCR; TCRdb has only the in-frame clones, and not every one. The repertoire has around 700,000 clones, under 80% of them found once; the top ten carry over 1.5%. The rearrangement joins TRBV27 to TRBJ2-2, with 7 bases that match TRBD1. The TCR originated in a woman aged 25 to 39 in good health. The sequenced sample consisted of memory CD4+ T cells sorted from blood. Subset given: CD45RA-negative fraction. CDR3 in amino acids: CASSLMVRGYQNTGELFF. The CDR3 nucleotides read TGTGCCAGCAGTTTAATGGTCAGGGGGTATCAAAACACCGGGGAGCTGTTTTTT.